This T cell receptor (beta chain) comes out of a study of graft-versus-host responses after intestinal transplantation. Study background: Recipients uniformly received anti-thymocyte globulin induction, followed by tacrolimus and steroids for about 3 years. Overall study findings and caveats: Within the allografts of patients who had graft-donor T cell macrochimerism, graft-versus-host to host-versus-graft clonal ratios were high. Detected in recipient marrow were GvH clones, some of which were first observed in ileum or blood.

The study plated some 200,000 CFSE-labeled responders with some 200,000 irradiated, violet-dye-labeled stimulators. The CDR3 loop spans 15 amino acids. Germline trimming cut 4 bases from V and 4 bases from J; bases unmatched to any gene: 7. Germline CDR1 and CDR2: PRHDT and FYEKMQ (reference sequence). Assay: immunoSEQ multiplex PCR; the TCRdb copy retains only in-frame clones and omits some. The data contain over 15,000 clones, roughly 35% of them singletons. This chain joins TRBV13 and TRBJ2-7, with TRBD2 identical over 10 bases. The specimen was alloreactive CD4+ T cells from a mixed lymphocyte reaction culture, collected before intestinal transplant. Subset given: CFSE-low proliferating T cells sorted from approximately 6-day pre-transplant mixed lymphocyte reaction (GvH or HvG direction). This clonotype originated in a human patient who received an intestinal transplant. The CDR3 nucleotides read TGTGCCAGCAGCTCAAGCGGGGGGGCAGGGTACGAGCAGTACTTC. This codes for CASSSSGGAGYEQYF.